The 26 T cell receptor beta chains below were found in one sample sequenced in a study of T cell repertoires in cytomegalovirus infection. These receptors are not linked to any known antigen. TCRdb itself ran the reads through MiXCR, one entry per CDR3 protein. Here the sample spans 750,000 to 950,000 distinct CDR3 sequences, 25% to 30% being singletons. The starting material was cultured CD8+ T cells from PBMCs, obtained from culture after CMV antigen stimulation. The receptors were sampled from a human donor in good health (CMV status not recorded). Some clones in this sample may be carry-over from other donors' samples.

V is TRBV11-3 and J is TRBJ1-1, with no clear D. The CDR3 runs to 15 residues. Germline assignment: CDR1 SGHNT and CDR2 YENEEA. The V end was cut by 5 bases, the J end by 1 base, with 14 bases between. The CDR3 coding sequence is TGTGCCAGCAGCGCCCGAGACGGGCAGAACACTGAAGCTTTCTTT. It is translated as CASSARDGQNTEAFF.

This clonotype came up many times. The CDR3 is CASSRAKAQPQHF. In DNA form, the CDR3 reads TGTGCCAGCAGCCGGGCGAAGGCTCAGCCCCAGCATTTT. J is TRBJ1-5 and V is TRBV7-8; no clear D. The CDR3 consists of 13 residues. Germline CDR1 and CDR2: SGHVS and FQNEAQ. V was pared by 5 bases and J by 6 bases, with 11 bases between.

The CDR3 is CASSELPGTGFPDTQYF. DNA for the CDR3: TGTGCCAGCAGTGAACTCCCCGGGACAGGGTTCCCAGATACGCAGTATTTT. The chain recombines TRBV6-1 with TRBJ2-3, with 9 bases that match TRBD1. After removal of 2 bases from V and 4 bases from J, the junction contained 10 bases not matched to a gene. CDR1 and CDR2 from the germline V gene are MNHNS and SASEGT. The CDR3 length is 17 residues.

CDR3 residues: CASHPAGTEAFF. In DNA, the CDR3 is TGTGCCAGCCATCCAGCCGGCACTGAAGCTTTCTTT. This rearrangement joins TRBV6-5 to TRBJ1-1, with D unresolved. CDR1 and CDR2 from the germline V gene are MNHEY and SVGAGI. The CDR3 is made up of 12 amino acids. Trimming left V 8 bases short and J 4 bases short, with 11 bases between.

Here the CDR3 DNA reads TGTGCCAGCAGCTCCCCGGGGTCCTACAGCGGGGAGCTGTTTTTT. It codes for CASSSPGSYSGELFF. The V and J genes are TRBV7-2 and TRBJ2-2; perhaps TRBD2 as D (5 bases). CDR1 SGHTA and CDR2 FQGNSA come from the germline V gene. This CDR3 spans 15 amino acids. V lost 4 bases, J lost 7 bases, and 16 bases lay in between.

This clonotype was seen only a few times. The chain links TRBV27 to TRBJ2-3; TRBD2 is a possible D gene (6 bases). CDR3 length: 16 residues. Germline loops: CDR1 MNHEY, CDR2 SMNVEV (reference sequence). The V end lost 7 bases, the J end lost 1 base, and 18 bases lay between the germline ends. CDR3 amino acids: CASTRDSTYGTDTQYF. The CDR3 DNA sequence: TGTGCCAGCACCCGGGACTCCACTTATGGCACAGATACGCAGTATTTT.

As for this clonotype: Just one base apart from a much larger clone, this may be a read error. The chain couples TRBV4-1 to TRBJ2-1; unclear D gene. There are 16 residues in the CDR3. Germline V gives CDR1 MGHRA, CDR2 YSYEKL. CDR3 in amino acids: CASSQMDRESYKEQFF. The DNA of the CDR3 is TGCGCCAGCAGCCAAATGGATAGAGAGTCCTACAAAGAGCAGTTCTTC.

The CDR3 reads CASSDYSWVKRGTDTQYF. CDR3 DNA sequence: TGTGCCAGCAGTGATTACAGCTGGGTCAAAAGGGGCACAGATACGCAGTATTTT. The chain is built from TRBV6-1 and TRBJ2-3; D remains unclear. CDR3 length: 18 residues. V lost 3 bases and J 1 base, leaving 20 bases between the germline ends. Per germline, CDR1 MNHNS and CDR2 SASEGT.

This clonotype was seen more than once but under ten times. CDR3 nucleotides: TGTGCCAGCAGCACCCCGACTGGCGGTGAGCAGTTCTTC. Protein product: CASSTPTGGEQFF. The chain is built from TRBV5-6 and TRBJ2-1, with D unclear. The CDR3 is made up of 13 amino acids. Germline assignment: CDR1 SGHDT and CDR2 YYEEEE. Trimming left V 4 bases short and J 9 bases short, with 14 bases between.

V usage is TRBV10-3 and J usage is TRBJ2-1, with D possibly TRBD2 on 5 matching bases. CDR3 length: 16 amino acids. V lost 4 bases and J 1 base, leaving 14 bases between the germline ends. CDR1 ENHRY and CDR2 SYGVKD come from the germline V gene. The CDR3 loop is CAISGKGSGSYNEQFF. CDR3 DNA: TGTGCCATCAGTGGTAAAGGTTCGGGGTCCTACAATGAGCAGTTCTTC.

The CDR3 bases are TGTGCCAGCAGCACTAGGGCAGGGGTAGAGACCCAGTACTTC. It codes for CASSTRAGVETQYF. The V and J genes are TRBV28 and TRBJ2-5; possible D gene TRBD1, 6 bases. The V and J ends lost 6 bases and 4 bases respectively, with 15 bases between them. The CDR3 length is 14 residues. Looked up from germline, CDR1 is MDHEN and CDR2 is SYDVKM.

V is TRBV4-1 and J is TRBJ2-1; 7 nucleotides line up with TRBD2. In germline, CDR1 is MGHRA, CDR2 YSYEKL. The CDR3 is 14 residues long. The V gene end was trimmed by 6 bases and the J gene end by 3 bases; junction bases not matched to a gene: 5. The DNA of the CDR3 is TGCGCCAGCAGTGCGGGGGTTGGCTACAATGAGCAGTTCTTC. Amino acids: CASSAGVGYNEQFF.

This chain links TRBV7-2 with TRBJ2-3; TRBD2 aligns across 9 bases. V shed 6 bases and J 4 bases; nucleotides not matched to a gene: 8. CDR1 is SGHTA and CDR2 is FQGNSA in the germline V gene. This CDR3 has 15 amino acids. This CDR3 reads CASSTSSGVADTQYF. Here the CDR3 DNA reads TGTGCCAGCAGTACCTCTAGCGGGGTGGCAGATACGCAGTATTTT.

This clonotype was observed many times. CDR3 nucleotide sequence: TGTGCCACCCTCAGGGGATATAATTCACCCCTCCACTTT. It is translated as CATLRGYNSPLHF. This chain joins TRBV6-1 and TRBJ1-6; TRBD1 might be the D (6 bases). With 10 bases removed from V and 4 bases from J, the gap between germline ends came to 11 bases. This CDR3 contains 13 residues. Germline loops: CDR1 MNHNS, CDR2 SASEGT.

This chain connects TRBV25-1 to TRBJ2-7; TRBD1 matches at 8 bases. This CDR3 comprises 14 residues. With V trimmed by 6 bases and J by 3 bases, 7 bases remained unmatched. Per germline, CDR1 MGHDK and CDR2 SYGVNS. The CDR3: CASSPGTGLYEQYV. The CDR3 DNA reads TGTGCCAGCAGCCCCGGGACAGGTCTCTACGAGCAGTACGTC.

The DNA of the CDR3 is TGTGCCAGCAGTGACGGGTGGGACAGCCTGGAGACCCAGTACTTC. Translation gives CASSDGWDSLETQYF. The chain uses TRBV28 and TRBJ2-5; 7 nucleotides agree with TRBD1. The CDR3 loop spans 15 amino acids. V lost 5 bases and J lost 5; bases outside the gene matches: 11. Per the germline V gene, CDR1 is MDHEN and CDR2 is SYDVKM.

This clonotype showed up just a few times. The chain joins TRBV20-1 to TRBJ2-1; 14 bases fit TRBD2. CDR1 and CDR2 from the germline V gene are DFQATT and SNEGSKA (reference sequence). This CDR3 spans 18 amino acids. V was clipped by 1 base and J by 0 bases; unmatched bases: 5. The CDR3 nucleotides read TGCAGTGCTAGAGCCGGGACTAGCGGGGGCAGCTCCTACAATGAGCAGTTCTTC. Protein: CSARAGTSGGSSYNEQFF.

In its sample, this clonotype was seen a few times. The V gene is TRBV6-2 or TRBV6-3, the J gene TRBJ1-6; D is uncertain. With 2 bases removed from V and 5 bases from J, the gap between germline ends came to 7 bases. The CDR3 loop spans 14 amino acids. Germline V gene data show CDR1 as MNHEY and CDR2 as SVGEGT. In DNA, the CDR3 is TGTGCCAGCAGTTACAAATGGAATAATTCACCCCTCCACTTT. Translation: CASSYKWNNSPLHF.

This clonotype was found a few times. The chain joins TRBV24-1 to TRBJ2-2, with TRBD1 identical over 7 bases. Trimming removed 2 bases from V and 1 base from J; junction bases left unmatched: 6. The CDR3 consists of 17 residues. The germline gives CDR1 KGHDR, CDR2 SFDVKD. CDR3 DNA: TGTGCCACCAGTGATTCGTTCGACAGGGAGAACACCGGGGAGCTGTTTTTT. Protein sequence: CATSDSFDRENTGELFF.

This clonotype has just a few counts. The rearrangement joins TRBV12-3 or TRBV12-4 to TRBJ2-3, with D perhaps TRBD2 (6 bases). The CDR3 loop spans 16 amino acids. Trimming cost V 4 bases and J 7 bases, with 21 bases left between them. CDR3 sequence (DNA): TGTGCCAGCAGTTCCACTTCGGGGACTGAAACCTATACGCAGTATTTT. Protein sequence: CASSSTSGTETYTQYF.

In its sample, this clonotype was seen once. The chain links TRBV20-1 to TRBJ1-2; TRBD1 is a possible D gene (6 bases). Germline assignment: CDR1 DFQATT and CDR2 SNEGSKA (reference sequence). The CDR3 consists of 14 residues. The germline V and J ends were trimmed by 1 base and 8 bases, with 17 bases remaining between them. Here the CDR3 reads CSARAGAQNVGYTF. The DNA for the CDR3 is TGCAGTGCTAGAGCGGGGGCCCAAAATGTGGGCTACACCTTC.

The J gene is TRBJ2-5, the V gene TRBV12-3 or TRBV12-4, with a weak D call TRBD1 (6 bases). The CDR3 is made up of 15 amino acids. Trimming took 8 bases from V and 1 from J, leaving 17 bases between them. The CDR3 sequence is CASLSPTGIQETQYF. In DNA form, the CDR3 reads TGTGCCAGCCTCTCCCCCACAGGGATCCAAGAGACCCAGTACTTC.

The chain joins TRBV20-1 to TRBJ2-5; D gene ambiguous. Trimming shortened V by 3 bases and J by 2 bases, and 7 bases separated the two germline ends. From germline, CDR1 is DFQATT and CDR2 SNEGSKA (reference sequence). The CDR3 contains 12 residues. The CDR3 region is CSASLLQETQYF. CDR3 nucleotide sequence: TGCAGTGCTAGTCTGCTACAAGAGACCCAGTACTTC.

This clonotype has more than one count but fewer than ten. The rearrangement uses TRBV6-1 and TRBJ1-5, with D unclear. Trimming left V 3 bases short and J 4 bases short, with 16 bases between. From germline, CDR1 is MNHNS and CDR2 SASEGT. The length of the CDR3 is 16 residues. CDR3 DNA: TGTGCCAGCAGTGAGTATTCCGCCCTCAGGAATCAGCCCCAGCATTTT. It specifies CASSEYSALRNQPQHF.

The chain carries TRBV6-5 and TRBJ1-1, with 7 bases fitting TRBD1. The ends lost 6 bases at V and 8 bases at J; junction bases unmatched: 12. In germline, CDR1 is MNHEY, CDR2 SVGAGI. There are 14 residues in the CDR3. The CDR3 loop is CASRSPNRGPEAFF. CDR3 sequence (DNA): TGTGCCAGCAGATCGCCGAACAGGGGCCCCGAAGCTTTCTTT.

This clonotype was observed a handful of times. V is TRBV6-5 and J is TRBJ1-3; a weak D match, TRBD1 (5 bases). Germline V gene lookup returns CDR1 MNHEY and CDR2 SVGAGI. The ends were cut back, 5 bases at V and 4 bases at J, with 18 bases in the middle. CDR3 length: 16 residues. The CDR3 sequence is CASSLGLPTYGNTIYF. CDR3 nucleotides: TGTGCCAGCAGTCTGGGACTCCCTACATACGGAAACACCATATATTTT.